These 27 T cell receptor beta chains were all obtained from the same sample, sequenced in a study of blood T cells in healthy people across ages. Primers used in a second PCR of roughly 6 to 11 cycles were a sample-barcoded 5' primer and a J-beta primer mix. In TCRdb, the 5' RACE reads were re-called with MiXCR into one record per CDR3 protein. Of 650,000 to 700,000 distinct CDR3 sequences in the sample, approximately 52% were seen once. The specimen was blood. These receptors all come from a woman at least 80 years old in good health.

This clonotype has more than one count but fewer than ten. V usage is TRBV5-1 and J usage is TRBJ2-1, with a tentative D call TRBD2 (6 bases). The end of the DNA aligns better with TRBJ2-7, so the J call may be wrong. The CDR3 consists of 14 residues. Germline CDR1 SGHRS, CDR2 YFSETQ. The chain's CDR3 is CASSLRGNYNEQYF. Written as DNA, the CDR3 is TGCGCCAGCAGCTTGCGCGGGAACTACAATGAGCAGTACTTC.

This clonotype was counted ten times or more. V is TRBV20-1 and J is TRBJ2-5; D gene ambiguous. Germline-derived CDR1 and CDR2 are DFQATT and SNEGSKA (reference sequence). With 3 bases removed from V and 2 bases from J, the gap between germline ends came to 7 bases. The length of the CDR3 is 12 residues. CDR3 loop: CSARGGQETQYF. The CDR3, as DNA: TGCAGTGCTAGGGGTGGGCAAGAGACCCAGTACTTC.

As for this clonotype: A much larger clone differs by one base, so this may be a read error. The chain combines TRBV30 with TRBJ1-5, with TRBD1 matching 8 bases. J was trimmed by 5 bases and V by 3 bases; bases with no gene match: 3. Germline loops: CDR1 GTSNPN, CDR2 SVGIG (reference sequence). This CDR3 comprises 13 residues. This CDR3 reads CAWSGQGYQPQHF. CDR3 coding DNA: TGTGCCTGGAGCGGACAGGGTTATCAGCCCCAGCATTTT.

CDR3 bases: TGTGCCAGCAGACTCCGGGGTGGGCTAGCGGGAGTTGGAAATGAGCAGTTCTTC. Protein sequence: CASRLRGGLAGVGNEQFF. The chain has TRBV7-8 and TRBJ2-1, with 10 positions matching TRBD2. CDR3 size: 18 residues. The ends lost 6 bases at V and 7 bases at J; junction bases unmatched: 18. Germline V lookup: CDR1 SGHVS, CDR2 FQNEAQ. Drawing the rest from reference TRBV7-8 and TRBJ2-1, the complete variable domain is GAGVSQSPRYKVAKRGQDVALRCDPISGHVSLFWYQQALGQGPEFLTYFQNEAQLDKSGLPSDRFFAERPEGSVSTLKIQRTQQEDSAVYLCASRLRGGLAGVGNEQFFGPGTRLTVL.

In this sample, this clonotype turned up once. This sequence joins TRBV7-8 and TRBJ2-4; D perhaps matches TRBD2 (6 bases). The J call is uncertain, as TRBJ2-7 better fits the DNA end. Germline V lookup: CDR1 SGHVS, CDR2 FQNEAQ. The CDR3 has 18 residues. In DNA, the CDR3 is TGTGCCAGCAGCACTACAGTCACTAGCTCGGTAGAGCCCTACGAGCAGTACTTC. Translated: CASSTTVTSSVEPYEQYF.

The chain couples TRBV29-1 to TRBJ2-7, with D perhaps TRBD1 (6 bases). V lost 4 bases and J 2 bases, leaving 12 bases between the germline ends. Germline V gives CDR1 SQVTM, CDR2 ANQGSEA. CDR3 size: 13 residues. The CDR3 region is CSVVVDRAYEQYF. The DNA for the CDR3 is TGCAGCGTTGTGGTGGACAGAGCCTACGAGCAGTACTTC.

The chain is built from TRBV6-6 and TRBJ2-3; D is uncertain. The CDR3 consists of 16 residues. The V end lost 0 bases, the J end lost 4 bases, and 14 bases lay between the germline ends. The germline V gene encodes CDR1 MNHNY and CDR2 SVGAGI (reference sequence). The CDR3 region has the DNA TGTGCCAGCAGTTACTCGCGGCTAATAGGGCCAGATACGCAGTATTTT. It codes for CASSYSRLIGPDTQYF.

Many counts were recorded for this clonotype. The rearrangement joins TRBV2 to TRBJ1-2; D is uncertain. The V and J ends lost 6 bases and 6 bases respectively, with 14 bases between them. Germline V gene sequence: CDR1 SNHLY, CDR2 FYNNEI. The CDR3 loop spans 13 amino acids. The CDR3 DNA follows: TGTGCCAGCAGGGAAACATACGGAGATGGCTACACCTTC. Translation gives CASRETYGDGYTF.

This clonotype was observed once. The chain carries TRBV3-1 and TRBJ2-1; 8 nucleotides agree with TRBD2. The closer fit of TRBJ2-7 to the DNA end suggests the J call may be wrong. The CDR3 is made up of 16 amino acids. Per the germline V gene, CDR1 is LGHDT and CDR2 is YNNKEL (reference sequence). The CDR3 DNA follows: TGTGCCAGCAGCCAATACCAGCGGGGGTCCTACAATGAGCAGTACTTC. This gives the protein CASSQYQRGSYNEQYF.

Of note for this clonotype: One end of the junction is discordant with germline, which a read error may explain. The genes are TRBV12-3 or TRBV12-4 and TRBJ2-3; possible D gene TRBD2, 6 bases. The CDR3 consists of 16 residues. In DNA form, the CDR3 reads TGTGCCATCAGTTATGTTGGAGGGGCGCGGACAGATACGCAGTATTTT. Translated, it gives CAISYVGGARTDTQYF.

This clonotype appeared a single time. The DNA for the CDR3 is TGTGCCGGCACCCCTGTGGGGGCAGGCACAGATACGCAGTATTTT. Amino acids: CAGTPVGAGTDTQYF. The rearrangement uses TRBV2 and TRBJ2-3; D might be TRBD1 (6 bases). Germline V CDR1 and CDR2: SNHLY, FYNNEI. This CDR3 spans 15 amino acids. Trimming removed 11 bases from V and 1 base from J, with 19 bases in between.

As concerns this clonotype: A much larger clone lies a single base off, so this may be a read error. The rearrangement links TRBV9 to TRBJ2-5; possibly TRBD2 for D (5 bases). Germline V gene lookup returns CDR1 SGDLS and CDR2 YYNGEE. The CDR3 is 13 residues long. CDR3 coding DNA: TGTGCCGGCAGCGTAGAAGGGAGAGAGACCCAGTACTTC. Amino acids: CAGSVEGRETQYF. Full variable domain (outside the CDR3, taken from reference TRBV9 and TRBJ2-5): DSGVTQTPKHLITATGQRVTLRCSPRSGDLSVYWYQQSLDQGLQFLIQYYNGEERAKGNILERFSAQQFPDLHSELNLSSLELGDSALYFCAGSVEGRETQYFGPGTRLLVL.

This clonotype was picked up a small number of times. The V call is TRBV6-2 or TRBV6-3, the J call TRBJ2-7; TRBD2 matches at 13 bases. This CDR3 is 17 amino acids long. V dropped 9 bases and J dropped 3; count of bases not matched to a gene: 14. Germline-derived CDR1 and CDR2 are MNHEY and SVGEGT. The DNA for the CDR3 is TGTGCCAGGGGATTACTACCGGGACTAGCGGGGCACTACGAGCAGTACTTC. Protein: CARGLLPGLAGHYEQYF.

V gene TRBV6-5 combines with J gene TRBJ1-3, with TRBD1 matching over 7 bases. Trimming at V came to 4 bases and at J to 3 bases, leaving 12 bases not matched to a gene. Germline V gene lookup returns CDR1 MNHEY and CDR2 SVGAGI. The CDR3 totals 17 residues. The CDR3 spells CASSSRPYRGGGNTIYF. CDR3 DNA: TGTGCCAGCAGTTCTCGCCCCTACAGGGGTGGTGGAAACACCATATATTTT.

The CDR3 here is CASSPRDHWGYTF. In DNA form, the CDR3 reads TGTGCCAGCAGCCCCCGGGACCACTGGGGCTACACCTTC. V is TRBV3-1 and J is TRBJ1-2; D may be TRBD1 (5 bases). Germline CDR1 reads LGHDT; CDR2 reads YNNKEL (reference sequence). V shed 4 bases and J shed 8 bases, with 14 bases lying between them. CDR3 length: 13 amino acids.

In regard to this clonotype: A much larger clone lies a single base off, so this may be a read error. The chain joins TRBV28 to TRBJ2-5; 9 bases align to TRBD2. The CDR3 loop spans 13 amino acids. Per germline, CDR1 MDHEN and CDR2 SYDVKM. The chain's CDR3 is CASRKAGGETQCF. As DNA, the CDR3 is TGTGCCAGCAGAAAAGCGGGAGGAGAGACCCAGTGCTTC.

This clonotype was seen only a few times. A much larger clone lies a single base off, so this may be a read error. V usage is TRBV20-1 and J usage is TRBJ2-7, with TRBD1 as a possible D gene (5 bases). Germline V gene sequence: CDR1 DFQATT, CDR2 SNEGSKA (reference sequence). The CDR3 has 14 residues. V was clipped by 5 bases and J by 2 bases, with 16 bases between them. This chain's CDR3 is CSASDDVGPYEQYF. CDR3 bases: TGCAGTGCTTCCGATGACGTGGGGCCCTACGAGCAGTACTTC.

This clonotype showed up many times. The chain is built from TRBV7-2 and TRBJ1-6; no definite D call. Germline loops: CDR1 SGHTA, CDR2 FQGNSA. Trimming cost V 5 bases and J 7 bases, with 12 bases left between them. The length of the CDR3 is 14 residues. The DNA of the CDR3 is TGTGCCAGCAGCACCGGGAGAGAGAATTCACCCCTCCACTTT. Its protein product is CASSTGRENSPLHF.

The sample holds many counts of this clonotype. The V call is TRBV10-3, the J call TRBJ2-3, with D unclear. Germline CDR1 reads ENHRY; CDR2 reads SYGVKD. Deletions cut 10 bases from V and 5 bases from J, with 19 bases between. CDR3 length equals 14 residues. The CDR3 bases are TGTGCCACGACTCCCGGGCAGCCCGGAGATACGCAGTATTTT. Protein: CATTPGQPGDTQYF.

The genes are TRBV12-3 or TRBV12-4 and TRBJ1-5; 12 bases align to TRBD1. The CDR3 is 15 amino acids. V was pared by 5 bases and J by 6 bases, with 5 bases of the junction left unmatched. The CDR3 is CASSQGQGAGQPQHF. The DNA for the CDR3 is TGTGCCAGCAGTCAGGGACAGGGGGCCGGTCAGCCCCAGCATTTT.

V usage is TRBV7-9 and J usage is TRBJ2-2; no firm D call. CDR3 length: 14 residues. CDR1 SEHNR and CDR2 FQNEAQ come from the germline V gene (reference sequence). Trimming shortened V by 5 bases and J by 4 bases, and 11 bases separated the two germline ends. The chain's CDR3 is CASSPYGGTGELFF. CDR3 nucleotides: TGTGCCAGCAGCCCCTACGGCGGCACCGGGGAGCTGTTTTTT.

The chain combines TRBV7-2 with TRBJ2-5; 7 bases are a match to TRBD1. Near its end, the DNA agrees better with TRBJ2-7, so the J call may be wrong. Germline CDR1 reads SGHTA; CDR2 reads FQGNSA. CDR3 length: 13 amino acids. Here the CDR3 reads CASSANRGDEQYF. The CDR3 DNA sequence: TGTGCCAGCAGCGCCAACAGGGGTGACGAGCAGTACTTC.

This clonotype was recorded many times. V gene TRBV10-3 combines with J gene TRBJ1-5, with TRBD1 identical over 7 bases. CDR1 ENHRY and CDR2 SYGVKD come from the germline V gene. With 10 bases clipped from V and 3 bases from J, the junction kept 6 bases outside the gene matches. This CDR3 spans 13 amino acids. The CDR3 coding sequence is TGTGCCACCCAGGACAGGCCCAATCAGCCCCAGCATTTT. This sequence encodes CATQDRPNQPQHF.

A word on this clonotype: It may be a read error: a sequence one base away is much more abundant. The V call is TRBV7-3, the J call TRBJ2-1, with 9 positions matching TRBD2. Germline V gene data show CDR1 as SGHTA and CDR2 as FQGTGA. The CDR3 extends over 17 amino acids. The CDR3 DNA follows: TGTGCCTGCAGCTTCCTCCCCAGCGGGAGGATTCACAATGAGCAGTTCTTC. Translation gives CACSFLPSGRIHNEQFF. Drawing the rest from reference TRBV7-3 and TRBJ2-1, the complete variable domain is GAGVSQTPSNKVTEKGKYVELRCDPISGHTALYWYRQSLGQGPEFLIYFQGTGAADDSGLPNDRFFAVRPEGSVSTLKIQRTERGDSAVYLCACSFLPSGRIHNEQFFGPGTRLTVL.

About this clonotype: A much larger clone differs from this one at a single base, so this may be a read error. The chain combines TRBV6-5 with TRBJ2-1; 8 bases line up with TRBD2. J lost 9 bases, V lost 4 bases, and 11 bases had no gene match. Germline values: CDR1 MNHEY, CDR2 SVGAGI. The CDR3 spans 15 residues. The CDR3 reads CASSSTRAGVGEQFF. In nucleotides, the CDR3 is TGTGCCAGCAGTTCGACACGAGCGGGGGTAGGTGAGCAGTTCTTC.

V usage is TRBV3-1 and J usage is TRBJ2-4, with a weak D call TRBD2 (5 bases). The CDR3 consists of 14 residues. The germline gives CDR1 LGHDT, CDR2 YNNKEL (reference sequence). Trimming removed 1 base at V and 8 bases at J, with 12 bases between. The CDR3 bases are TGTGCCAGCAGCCAAGCCCCTAGCTGGGACATTCAGTACTTC. Translated, it gives CASSQAPSWDIQYF. Combining the CDR3 with reference TRBV3-1 and TRBJ2-4 gives the whole variable domain DTAVSQTPKYLVTQMGNDKSIKCEQNLGHDTMYWYKQDSKKFLKIMFSYNNKELIINETVPNRFSPKSPDKAHLNLHINSLELGDSAVYFCASSQAPSWDIQYFGAGTRLSVL.

The chain carries TRBV10-3 and TRBJ2-4; 9 nucleotides agree with TRBD1. The J call may be wrong; the DNA end is better matched by TRBJ2-7. The CDR3 spans 16 residues. Germline-derived CDR1 and CDR2 are ENHRY and SYGVKD. CDR3 sequence (DNA): TGTGCCATCAGAGATCAGCGGGACAGGGATTCCTACGAGCAGTACTTC. It specifies CAIRDQRDRDSYEQYF.